These 26 T cell receptor beta chains share one sample of origin, sequenced in a study of monozygotic twins with cystic fibrosis. The repertoire was sequenced with immunoSEQ multiplex PCR; TCRdb's copy has only in-frame clones and lacks some. The table shows some 9,600 clones, with 90% to 95% occurring only once. Sequenced material: blood. The receptors were gathered from a boy between 2 and 10 years old with cystic fibrosis.

V and J are TRBV5-1 and TRBJ2-7; TRBD1 matches 10 bases. CDR3 size: 16 residues. Germline CDR1 reads SGHRS; CDR2 reads YFSETQ. Trimming removed 4 bases from V and 2 bases from J; junction bases left unmatched: 9. The CDR3 region has the DNA TGCGCCAGCAGCCCGAGCCTGGACAGGGGGGCCTACGAGCAGTACTTC. Its translation is CASSPSLDRGAYEQYF.

The V and J genes are TRBV5-4 and TRBJ1-1; D unresolved. The CDR3 runs to 14 residues. Germline V lookup: CDR1 SGHNT, CDR2 YYREEE (reference sequence). Trimming pared 1 base from V and 1 base from J, leaving 8 bases between. Here the CDR3 DNA reads TGTGCCAGCAGCTTGAAGGAGGGGAACACTGAAGCTTTCTTT. Translated: CASSLKEGNTEAFF.

V is TRBV7-9 and J is TRBJ1-1; possibly TRBD1 for D (6 bases). V lost 3 bases to trimming and J lost 0 bases, with 11 bases between them. From germline, CDR1 is SEHNR and CDR2 FQNEAQ (reference sequence). This CDR3 region has 15 residues. Here the CDR3 DNA reads TGTGCCAGCAGCTTTCCAGGGGCCGTGAACACTGAAGCTTTCTTT. This translates into CASSFPGAVNTEAFF.

The rearrangement uses TRBV14 and TRBJ1-1; 8 bases match TRBD1. The germline CDR1 and CDR2 sequences are SGHDN and FVKESK. After removal of 4 bases from V and 9 bases from J, the junction contained 7 bases not matched to a gene. This CDR3 has 13 residues. CDR3 sequence (DNA): TGTGCCAGCAGCCCCTATAGGGACAGGAAAGCTTTCTTT. Protein product: CASSPYRDRKAFF.

This chain links TRBV7-2 with TRBJ2-7; 7 bases fit TRBD2. The V segment lost 4 bases and the J segment 2 bases; nucleotides outside the gene matches: 11. Germline lookup yields CDR1 SGHTA and CDR2 FQGNSA. The CDR3 is made up of 16 amino acids. CDR3: CASSSEVWDYPYEQYF. In DNA form, the CDR3 reads TGTGCCAGCAGCTCCGAGGTATGGGACTACCCCTACGAGCAGTACTTC.

The CDR3 coding sequence is TGTGCCAGCAGCCCCCACAGGATCTCTGGAAACACCATATATTTT. It yields the protein CASSPHRISGNTIYF. The chain has TRBV9 and TRBJ1-3; D is possibly TRBD1 (5 bases). This CDR3 has 15 residues. Germline CDR1 reads SGDLS; CDR2 reads YYNGEE. V was clipped by 4 bases and J by 0 bases, with 11 bases between them.

A note on this clone: One junction end does not reproduce the germline sequence, and a read error may be involved. The chain couples TRBV5-1 to TRBJ2-1; the D gene could be TRBD1 or TRBD2 (5 bases each). This CDR3 has 14 residues. Germline V gene sequence: CDR1 SGHRS, CDR2 YFSETQ. Written as DNA, the CDR3 is TGCGCCAGCAGGTTGGGGACGGAGTACAATGAGCAGTTCTTC. This codes for CASRLGTEYNEQFF.

This clone was found a few times. V is TRBV6-1 and J is TRBJ1-1; weak D call: TRBD1 (5 bases). Looked up from germline, CDR1 is MNHNS and CDR2 is SASEGT. The CDR3 runs to 12 residues. The V and J ends lost 5 bases and 1 base respectively, with 5 bases between them. The CDR3 sequence: CASSTGNTEAFF. The CDR3 DNA follows: TGTGCCAGCAGTACAGGGAACACTGAAGCTTTCTTT.

V gene TRBV4-2 combines with J gene TRBJ2-5, with D possibly TRBD2 on 7 matching bases. The CDR3 has 18 residues. V dropped 0 bases and J dropped 2 bases, with 19 bases sitting between them. Germline values: CDR1 LGHNA, CDR2 YNFKEQ. The CDR3 DNA is TGTGCCAGCAGCCAAGAGAGGGCGAGAGGGGGGGAACAAGAGACCCAGTACTTC. This sequence encodes CASSQERARGGEQETQYF.

The chain recombines TRBV5-4 with TRBJ2-7, with no clear D. Germline V gene lookup returns CDR1 SGHNT and CDR2 YYREEE (reference sequence). The CDR3 covers 11 residues. V was pared by 5 bases and J by 0 bases, with 3 bases between. For the CDR3, the DNA is TGTGCCAGCAGTAGCTCCTACGAGCAGTACTTC. Its protein is CASSSSYEQYF.

The CDR3 reads CASSQSKTSGVLLTGELFF. CDR3 sequence (DNA): TGTGCCAGCAGCCAATCAAAGACTAGCGGGGTACTCCTCACCGGGGAGCTGTTTTTT. The chain uses TRBV14 and TRBJ2-2; 11 positions agree with TRBD2. Per germline, CDR1 SGHDN and CDR2 FVKESK. This CDR3 has 19 residues. V dropped 2 bases and J dropped 4; count of bases not matched to a gene: 12.

The chain is built from TRBV5-6 and TRBJ1-5, with D possibly being TRBD1 (6 bases). Trimming left V 0 bases short and J 3 bases short, with 7 bases between. CDR3 length: 14 amino acids. The germline V gene encodes CDR1 SGHDT and CDR2 YYEEEE. CDR3 sequence reads: CASSLGDNNQPQHF. The CDR3 nucleotides are TGTGCCAGCAGCTTGGGGGACAACAATCAGCCCCAGCATTTT.

This clone showed up just once. This chain connects TRBV6-1 to TRBJ1-2; D is unclear. Per germline, CDR1 MNHNS and CDR2 SASEGT. This CDR3 region has 14 residues. The V end was cut by 2 bases, the J end by 4 bases, with 11 bases between. The chain's CDR3 is CASSEFSGSYGYTF. CDR3 nucleotide sequence: TGTGCCAGCAGTGAATTTTCGGGTTCCTATGGCTACACCTTC.

The chain is built from TRBV5-1 and TRBJ2-7, with 8 positions matching TRBD1. Germline V gene data show CDR1 as SGHRS and CDR2 as YFSETQ. The CDR3 extends over 15 amino acids. J lost 6 bases, V lost 2 bases, and 10 bases had no gene match. CDR3 DNA: TGCGCCAGCAGCTTTAAAGGACAGGGATGGGCCGAGCAGTACGTC. The encoded protein is CASSFKGQGWAEQYV.

This clone was seen just once. J is TRBJ2-5 and V is TRBV6-5; D is perhaps TRBD1 (6 bases). The CDR3 is made up of 14 amino acids. Germline CDR1 and CDR2: MNHEY and SVGAGI. V was clipped by 6 bases and J by 4 bases, with 15 bases between them. This chain's CDR3 is CASSWTEGVETQYF. The CDR3 DNA reads TGTGCCAGCAGCTGGACAGAGGGGGTAGAGACCCAGTACTTC.

The chain employs TRBV9 and TRBJ1-6; D gene uncertain. Trimming removed 3 bases from V and 6 bases from J, with 10 bases in between. CDR1 and CDR2 from the germline V gene are SGDLS and YYNGEE. The CDR3 runs to 14 residues. In nucleotides, the CDR3 is TGTGCCAGCAGCGAAATACAGTCTAATTCACCCCTCCACTTT. The encoded protein is CASSEIQSNSPLHF.

V usage is TRBV7-9 and J usage is TRBJ2-3, with a possible D match to TRBD2 (6 bases). Germline CDR1 reads SEHNR; CDR2 reads FQNEAQ (reference sequence). With 3 bases removed from V and 2 bases from J, the gap between germline ends came to 15 bases. The CDR3 is 16 amino acids. The CDR3 spells CASSFLGGPSTDTQYF. The CDR3 DNA sequence: TGTGCCAGCAGCTTTCTCGGGGGACCATCCACAGATACGCAGTATTTT.

This clone was detected only a few times. This chain connects TRBV6-5 to TRBJ2-2, with no clear D. The germline V gene has CDR1 MNHEY and CDR2 SVGAGI. V was shortened by 2 bases and J by 6 bases, with 1 base between the two germline ends. This CDR3 has 11 amino acids. The CDR3 region has the DNA TGTGCCAGCAGTTACGCCGGGGAGCTGTTTTTT. Translating it yields CASSYAGELFF.

This chain uses TRBV11-2 with TRBJ2-7; D call uncertain. Germline CDR1 is SGHAT and CDR2 is FQNNGV. The V end was cut by 5 bases, the J end by 3 bases, with 11 bases between. The CDR3 runs to 13 residues. CDR3 in DNA: TGTGCCAGCAGCCCCCCGGGCTACTACGAGCAGTACGTC. It translates to CASSPPGYYEQYV.

The V and J genes are TRBV6-1 and TRBJ2-3, with D tentatively TRBD1 (6 bases). The germline CDR1 and CDR2 sequences are MNHNS and SASEGT. The CDR3 totals 14 residues. With 5 bases removed from V and 0 bases from J, the gap between germline ends came to 9 bases. DNA of the CDR3: TGTGCCAGCAGTAACAGGGTTAGCACAGATACGCAGTATTTT. Protein product: CASSNRVSTDTQYF.

The V gene is TRBV5-4, the J gene TRBJ2-3; 9 nucleotides line up with TRBD2. The germline gives CDR1 SGHNT, CDR2 YYREEE (reference sequence). This CDR3 has 15 residues. V dropped 2 bases and J dropped 1; count of bases not matched to a gene: 2. The CDR3 is CASSFPSGGTDTQYF. In nucleotides, the CDR3 is TGTGCCAGCAGCTTCCCTAGCGGGGGCACAGATACGCAGTATTTT.

The chain employs TRBV5-1 and TRBJ2-5; D not resolved. The V gene's germline CDR1 is SGHRS and CDR2 YFSETQ. The V and J ends lost 3 bases and 1 base respectively, with 10 bases between them. The CDR3 sequence is 14 residues long. The CDR3 DNA is TGCGCCAGCAGCTCCGGTGGCGGCCAAGAGACCCAGTACTTC. It encodes CASSSGGGQETQYF.

V is TRBV30 and J is TRBJ2-3; D unclear. Germline V gene sequence: CDR1 GTSNPN, CDR2 SVGIG (reference sequence). V shed 2 bases and J shed 0 bases, with 3 bases lying between them. The CDR3 is 12 residues long. The CDR3 loop reads CAWSHSTDTQYF. The CDR3, as DNA: TGTGCCTGGAGTCACAGCACAGATACGCAGTATTTT.

This chain joins TRBV15 and TRBJ2-1; perhaps TRBD2 as D (7 bases). The CDR3 length is 16 residues. The germline V gene encodes CDR1 LNHNV and CDR2 YYDKDF (reference sequence). Trimming cost V 5 bases and J 4 bases, with 18 bases left between them. The CDR3 DNA reads TGTGCCACCAGCGGCGATCGGGGGGCGTTATACAATGAGCAGTTCTTC. This codes for CATSGDRGALYNEQFF.

A remark on this clone: Germline is not matched at one junction end, which may reflect a read error. The chain links TRBV30 to TRBJ2-1, with unresolved D. The CDR3 extends over 13 amino acids. Germline CDR1 and CDR2: GTSNPN and SVGIG (reference sequence). The chain's CDR3 is CAWSGAVHNKQFF. CDR3 DNA: TGTGCCTGGAGTGGTGCCGTCCACAATAAGCAGTTCTTC.

The chain recombines TRBV6-5 with TRBJ1-5; D is unclear. Germline CDR1 and CDR2: MNHEY and SVGAGI. The CDR3 consists of 16 residues. V lost 0 bases, J lost 7 bases, and 16 bases lay in between. CDR3 DNA sequence: TGTGCCAGCAGTTACTCTTTTGGATCAGGCGGCCAGCCCCAGCATTTT. Amino acids: CASSYSFGSGGQPQHF.